Listed here are 32 T cell receptor beta chains from one sample, sequenced in a study of control samples from healthy donors and cancer patients. Clones were read by immunoSEQ multiplex PCR, and TCRdb kept only the in-frame ones, dropping some. Here the sample spans some 99,000 clones, over 75% being singletons. Sample: blood. All receptors come from a human donor in good health. The donor label of this sample is uncertain.

This rearrangement joins TRBV5-4 to TRBJ1-4; D is ambiguous. CDR3 size: 14 residues. CDR1 and CDR2 (germline): SGHNT, YYREEE (reference sequence). V was clipped by 3 bases and J by 8 bases, with 14 bases between them. The DNA of the CDR3 is TGTGCCAGCAGCTCGGACGAAGGGAGGGAAAAACTGTTTTTT. It codes for CASSSDEGREKLFF.

The V gene is TRBV30, the J gene TRBJ1-4, with D possibly being TRBD1 (5 bases). Germline assignment: CDR1 GTSNPN and CDR2 SVGIG (reference sequence). The V end was cut by 5 bases, the J end by 5 bases, with 6 bases between. The CDR3 sequence is 11 residues long. The CDR3 here is CAWGDNEKLFF. The CDR3 DNA sequence: TGTGCCTGGGGGGACAATGAAAAACTGTTTTTT. The variable domain in full, with the rest retrieved from reference TRBV30 and TRBJ1-4, is SQTIHQWPATLVQPVGSPLSLECTVEGTSNPNLYWYRQAAGRGLQLLFYSVGIGQISSEVPQNLSASRPQDRQFILSSKKLLLSDSGFYLCAWGDNEKLFFGSGTQLSVL.

The chain recombines TRBV10-1 with TRBJ1-4, with D unresolved. The germline gives CDR1 WNHNN, CDR2 SYGVQD (reference sequence). V lost 2 bases and J lost 10, with 5 bases in between. The CDR3 is 11 residues long. CDR3 sequence (DNA): TGCGCCAGCAGTGAGGGGAGAAAACTGTTTTTT. It codes for CASSEGRKLFF.

CDR3 sequence: CASRFRGKTEAFF. In DNA, the CDR3 is TGTGCCAGCAGGTTCAGGGGGAAAACTGAAGCTTTCTTT. V and J are TRBV5-8 and TRBJ1-1; 7 bases are a match to TRBD1. The CDR3 is 13 amino acids. Per the germline V gene, CDR1 is SGHTS and CDR2 is YDEGEE. Germline trimming cut 5 bases from V and 5 bases from J; bases unmatched to any gene: 6.

The chain uses TRBV2 and TRBJ2-7, with 9 nucleotides matching TRBD1. J was trimmed by 4 bases and V by 6 bases; bases with no gene match: 13. The CDR3 runs to 16 residues. The germline V gene has CDR1 SNHLY and CDR2 FYNNEI. In DNA form, the CDR3 reads TGTGCCAGCAGGGAATACGGGACAGGGAGGTCTTACGAGCAGTACTTC. It yields the protein CASREYGTGRSYEQYF.

The J gene is TRBJ2-3, the V gene TRBV24-1; D uncertain. Germline V CDR1 and CDR2: KGHDR, SFDVKD. V was trimmed by 8 bases and J by 0 bases, leaving 8 bases between them. The length of the CDR3 is 13 residues. DNA of the CDR3: TGTGCCACCAAACCACGTAGCACAGATACGCAGTATTTT. It is translated as CATKPRSTDTQYF.

V gene TRBV14 combines with J gene TRBJ1-6; perhaps TRBD1 as D (6 bases). The CDR3 extends over 13 amino acids. CDR1 is SGHDN and CDR2 is FVKESK in the germline V gene. Deletions cut 4 bases from V and 13 bases from J, with 14 bases between. The CDR3 protein is CASSLAQGGPLHF. In DNA, the CDR3 is TGTGCCAGCAGCCTCGCACAGGGAGGGCCCCTCCACTTT.

This clone was observed a few times. The chain couples TRBV11-3 to TRBJ2-2; TRBD1 agrees at 8 bases. Germline V lookup: CDR1 SGHNT, CDR2 YENEEA. The CDR3 is 14 residues long. The V segment lost 5 bases and the J segment 7 bases; nucleotides outside the gene matches: 6. CDR3 region: CASSLTGEVGELFF. The CDR3 DNA sequence: TGTGCCAGCAGCCTGACAGGGGAGGTCGGGGAGCTGTTTTTT.

CDR3 loop: CASSSDRPHTGELFF. The DNA of the CDR3 is TGTGCCAGTAGCTCGGACAGGCCGCACACCGGGGAGCTGTTTTTT. This chain uses TRBV19 with TRBJ2-2; TRBD1 matches 7 bases. Per germline, CDR1 LNHDA and CDR2 SQIVND (reference sequence). V lost 6 bases, J lost 3 bases, and 7 bases stayed unmatched. This CDR3 has 15 residues.

The chain has TRBV30 and TRBJ2-3; no reliable D call. The germline V gene has CDR1 GTSNPN and CDR2 SVGIG (reference sequence). The ends were cut back, 0 bases at V and 5 bases at J, with 15 bases in the middle. The CDR3 has 15 residues. The CDR3 loop reads CAWSVPERSGDTQYF. The CDR3 coding sequence is TGTGCCTGGAGTGTACCAGAGCGTTCGGGAGATACGCAGTATTTT.

This chain uses TRBV24-1 with TRBJ1-5; D is possibly TRBD1 (5 bases). CDR1 is KGHDR and CDR2 is SFDVKD in the germline V gene. This CDR3 has 14 amino acids. The ends were cut back, 9 bases at V and 4 bases at J, with 15 bases in the middle. CDR3 region: CATSLRGRNQPQHF. For the CDR3, the DNA is TGTGCCACCTCTTTAAGGGGTCGGAATCAGCCCCAGCATTTT.

J is TRBJ2-7 and V is TRBV5-1; D unresolved. The CDR3 sequence is 12 residues long. Germline assignment: CDR1 SGHRS and CDR2 YFSETQ. The germline V and J ends were trimmed by 0 bases and 6 bases, with 7 bases remaining between them. CDR3 DNA sequence: TGCGCCAGCAGCTTGGACACTTTCGAGCAGTACTTC. It encodes CASSLDTFEQYF. Combining the CDR3 with reference TRBV5-1 and TRBJ2-7 gives the whole variable domain KAGVTQTPRYLIKTRGQQVTLSCSPISGHRSVSWYQQTPGQGLQFLFEYFSETQRNKGNFPGRFSGRQFSNSRSEMNVSTLELGDSALYLCASSLDTFEQYFGPGTRLTVT.

J is TRBJ2-1 and V is TRBV7-9; 8 nucleotides align to TRBD1. From germline, CDR1 is SEHNR and CDR2 FQNEAQ (reference sequence). V was pared by 5 bases and J by 7 bases, with 10 bases of the junction left unmatched. The CDR3 sequence is 15 residues long. The CDR3 is CASSTGTGGVNEQFF. As DNA, the CDR3 is TGTGCCAGCAGCACCGGGACAGGTGGGGTGAATGAGCAGTTCTTC.

V is TRBV27 and J is TRBJ1-6; D remains ambiguous. Germline lookup yields CDR1 MNHEY and CDR2 SMNVEV (reference sequence). Trimming took off 3 bases at V and 10 bases at J, with 13 bases between the two ends. This CDR3 comprises 14 residues. The CDR3 protein is CASSFAARYSPLHF. CDR3 DNA: TGTGCCAGCAGTTTTGCTGCTCGGTACTCACCCCTCCACTTT.

This chain joins TRBV18 and TRBJ2-1; a weak D match, TRBD1 (5 bases). CDR1 and CDR2 from the germline V gene are KGHSH and LQKENI. The V gene lost 6 bases and the J gene lost 5 bases, with 11 bases spanning the gap. The CDR3 is 13 amino acids. Here the CDR3 DNA reads TGTGCCAGCTCGCAAGGGGCTAACAATGAGCAGTTCTTC. This codes for CASSQGANNEQFF.

The chain carries TRBV11-2 and TRBJ1-2; D not resolved. Trimming cost V 1 base and J 6 bases, with 9 bases left between them. The CDR3 contains 13 residues. Germline V gives CDR1 SGHAT, CDR2 FQNNGV. The CDR3 reads CASSLGPGDGYTF. DNA for the CDR3: TGTGCCAGCAGCTTAGGACCAGGAGATGGCTACACCTTC. Full variable domain (outside the CDR3, taken from reference TRBV11-2 and TRBJ1-2): EAGVAQSPRYKIIEKRQSVAFWCNPISGHATLYWYQQILGQGPKLLIQFQNNGVVDDSQLPKDRFSAERLKGVDSTLKIQPAKLEDSAVYLCASSLGPGDGYTFGSGTRLTVV.

The chain carries TRBV7-2 and TRBJ1-1; maybe TRBD1 (5 bases). The V end was cut by 0 bases, the J end by 1 base, with 12 bases between. There are 16 residues in the CDR3. CDR1 and CDR2 (germline): SGHTA, FQGNSA. The CDR3 DNA sequence: TGTGCCAGCAGCTTAGCGTGGGGCTGGGAGAACACTGAAGCTTTCTTT. It yields the protein CASSLAWGWENTEAFF.

The CDR3 reads CASSRGTEDLALHF. The CDR3 DNA reads as TGTGCCAGCAGCCGAGGGACAGAGGATTTAGCCCTCCACTTT. The V gene is TRBV6-5, the J gene TRBJ1-6; 7 bases fit TRBD1. V lost 6 bases and J lost 14; bases outside the gene matches: 13. The CDR3 loop spans 14 amino acids. Germline V gives CDR1 MNHEY, CDR2 SVGAGI.

This chain links TRBV19 with TRBJ2-5; TRBD2 matches at 7 bases. V dropped 1 base and J dropped 2; count of bases not matched to a gene: 7. There are 16 residues in the CDR3. Germline V gene data show CDR1 as LNHDA and CDR2 as SQIVND (reference sequence). In DNA form, the CDR3 reads TGTGCCAGTAGTATAGGTATCGGGGGGTTTCAAGAGACCCAGTACTTC. It specifies CASSIGIGGFQETQYF.

CDR3 DNA sequence: TGTGCCAGCAGTGACAAATATCCGGGGGAGCGGCATGGCTACACCTTC. Translating gives CASSDKYPGERHGYTF. V and J are TRBV6-4 and TRBJ1-2; a possible D gene is TRBD1 (5 bases). The CDR3 is 16 residues long. V lost 2 bases and J 6 bases, leaving 19 bases between the germline ends. From germline, CDR1 is MRHNA and CDR2 SNTAGT.

This chain links TRBV2 with TRBJ2-7; D is uncertain. V lost 1 base, J lost 5 bases, and 9 bases lay in between. Germline assignment: CDR1 SNHLY and CDR2 FYNNEI. This CDR3 has 13 amino acids. This chain's CDR3 is CASSEGFLNEQYF. CDR3 bases: TGTGCCAGCAGTGAAGGATTCCTTAACGAGCAGTACTTC.

The chain recombines TRBV6-1 with TRBJ2-3, with D perhaps TRBD2 (5 bases). The CDR3 has 13 amino acids. The V gene's germline CDR1 is MNHNS and CDR2 SASEGT. With 6 bases removed from V and 5 bases from J, the gap between germline ends came to 12 bases. DNA of the CDR3: TGTGCCAGCAGGTTGCTAGCCGGAGATACGCAGTATTTT. It codes for CASRLLAGDTQYF.

V and J are TRBV6-5 and TRBJ1-2; D is uncertain. The CDR3 consists of 13 residues. V shed 5 bases and J shed 4 bases, with 11 bases lying between them. Germline V gives CDR1 MNHEY, CDR2 SVGAGI. The CDR3 nucleotides read TGTGCCAGCAGTCCCGACGGAAGCTATGGCTACACCTTC. It is translated as CASSPDGSYGYTF.

This clone was observed once. This chain joins TRBV13 and TRBJ2-4, with D possibly being TRBD1 or TRBD2 (5 bases each). Germline lookup yields CDR1 PRHDT and CDR2 FYEKMQ (reference sequence). This CDR3 region has 14 residues. V was cut by 5 bases and J by 5 bases, with 13 bases left in between. CDR3 amino acids: CASSPDRGQNIQYF. Written as DNA, the CDR3 is TGTGCCAGCAGCCCAGATAGGGGACAAAACATTCAGTACTTC. Full variable domain (remainder filled in from reference TRBV13 and TRBJ2-4): AAGVIQSPRHLIKEKRETATLKCYPIPRHDTVYWYQQGPGQDPQFLISFYEKMQSDKGSIPDRFSAQQFSDYHSELNMSSLELGDSALYFCASSPDRGQNIQYFGAGTRLSVL.

This clone was recorded only once. The J gene is TRBJ2-2, the V gene TRBV12-5; a weak D match, TRBD1 (6 bases). CDR1 is LGHNT and CDR2 is FRNRAP in the germline V gene. This CDR3 spans 14 amino acids. V was cut by 5 bases and J by 1 base, with 8 bases left in between. The DNA for the CDR3 is TGTGCTAGTGGTACGGGACAGAACACCGGGGAGCTGTTTTTT. Its translation is CASGTGQNTGELFF.

Written as DNA, the CDR3 is TGTGCCAGCAGTTACTATCCAGTAACCCAAGAGACCCAGTACTTC. It encodes CASSYYPVTQETQYF. The rearrangement joins TRBV6-6 to TRBJ2-5; D is uncertain. With 1 base removed from V and 1 base from J, the gap between germline ends came to 10 bases. The CDR3 sequence is 15 residues long. Germline V gene data show CDR1 as MNHNY and CDR2 as SVGAGI (reference sequence).

The chain links TRBV5-1 to TRBJ1-3, with D uncertain. V lost 4 bases and J 0 bases, leaving 11 bases between the germline ends. Per the germline V gene, CDR1 is SGHRS and CDR2 is YFSETQ. The CDR3 is made up of 15 amino acids. The CDR3 protein is CASSQDGGSGNTIYF. The CDR3 DNA reads TGCGCCAGCAGCCAGGACGGTGGCTCTGGAAACACCATATATTTT.

This clone has more than one count but fewer than ten. The rearrangement joins TRBV19 to TRBJ1-2, with D hard to call. The CDR3 has 13 amino acids. Germline CDR1 is LNHDA and CDR2 is SQIVND (reference sequence). Trimming took 4 bases from V and 8 from J, leaving 14 bases between them. For the CDR3, the DNA is TGTGCCAGTAGTAGGCGGCAGGACGGGGGCTACACCTTC. Protein sequence: CASSRRQDGGYTF.

This rearrangement joins TRBV19 to TRBJ1-6, with D hard to call. Germline V CDR1 and CDR2: LNHDA, SQIVND (reference sequence). Trimming shortened V by 5 bases and J by 7 bases, and 12 bases separated the two germline ends. This CDR3 comprises 14 residues. The CDR3 here is CASSAHERNSPLHF. The DNA for the CDR3 is TGTGCCAGTAGTGCGCACGAGAGAAATTCACCCCTCCACTTT.

The chain recombines TRBV5-6 with TRBJ1-1; D unclear. The CDR3 runs to 13 residues. Germline CDR1 SGHDT, CDR2 YYEEEE. Between the trimmed V and J ends, which lost 0 bases and 1 base, there was a span of 4 bases. The CDR3 spells CASSLEGNTEAFF. Written as DNA, the CDR3 is TGTGCCAGCAGCTTGGAAGGGAACACTGAAGCTTTCTTT. The full variable domain, rest sourced from reference TRBV5-6 and TRBJ1-1, is DAGVTQSPTHLIKTRGQQVTLRCSPKSGHDTVSWYQQALGQGPQFIFQYYEEEERQRGNFPDRFSGHQFPNYSSELNVNALLLGDSALYLCASSLEGNTEAFFGQGTRLTVV.

This chain links TRBV5-1 with TRBJ1-5, with TRBD1 matching 10 bases. After removal of 2 bases from V and 6 bases from J, the junction contained 2 bases not matched to a gene. The germline CDR1 and CDR2 sequences are SGHRS and YFSETQ. The CDR3 covers 14 residues. DNA of the CDR3: TGCGCCAGCAGCTTAGGGGACAGGGGTCAGCCCCAGCATTTT. Amino acid sequence: CASSLGDRGQPQHF.

This clone was seen only once. V usage is TRBV20-1 and J usage is TRBJ1-6; D is undetermined. Germline values: CDR1 DFQATT, CDR2 SNEGSKA (reference sequence). Deletions cut 3 bases from V and 7 bases from J, with 10 bases between. The CDR3 contains 13 residues. Written as DNA, the CDR3 is TGCAGTGCTAGTCCGGGTTCAAATTCACCCCTCCACTTT. Amino acid sequence: CSASPGSNSPLHF.